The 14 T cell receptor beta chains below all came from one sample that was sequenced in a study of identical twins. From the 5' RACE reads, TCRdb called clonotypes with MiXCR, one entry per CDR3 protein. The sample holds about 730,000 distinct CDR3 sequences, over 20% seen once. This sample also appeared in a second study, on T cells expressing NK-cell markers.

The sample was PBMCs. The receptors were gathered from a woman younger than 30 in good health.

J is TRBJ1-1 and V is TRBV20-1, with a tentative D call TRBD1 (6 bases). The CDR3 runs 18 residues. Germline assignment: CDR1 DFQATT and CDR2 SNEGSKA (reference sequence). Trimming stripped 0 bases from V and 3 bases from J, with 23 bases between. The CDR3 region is CSARERRAGVIVHTEAFF. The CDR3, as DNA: TGCAGTGCTAGAGAGCGGAGGGCAGGGGTTATCGTACACACTGAAGCTTTCTTT.

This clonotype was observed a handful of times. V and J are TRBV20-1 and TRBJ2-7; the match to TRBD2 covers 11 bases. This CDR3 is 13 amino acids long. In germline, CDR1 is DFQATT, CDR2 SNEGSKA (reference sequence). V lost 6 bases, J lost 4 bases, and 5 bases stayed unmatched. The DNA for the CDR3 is TGCAGTGCAATTAGCGGGAGGGATTACGAGCAGTACTTC. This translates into CSAISGRDYEQYF.

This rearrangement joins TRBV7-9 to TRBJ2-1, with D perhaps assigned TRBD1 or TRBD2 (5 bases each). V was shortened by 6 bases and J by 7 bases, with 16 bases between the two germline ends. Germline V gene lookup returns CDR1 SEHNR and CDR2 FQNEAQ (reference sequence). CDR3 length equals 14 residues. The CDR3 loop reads CASRGERAENEQFF. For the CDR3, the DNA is TGTGCCAGCAGAGGGGAGAGAGCGGAAAATGAGCAGTTCTTC.

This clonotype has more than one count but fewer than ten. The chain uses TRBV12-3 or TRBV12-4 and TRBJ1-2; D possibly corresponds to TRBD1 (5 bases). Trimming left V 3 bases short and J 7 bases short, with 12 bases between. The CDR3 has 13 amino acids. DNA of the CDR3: TGTGCCAGCAGTTTCGGGGGTCCGGGTGGCTACACCTTC. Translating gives CASSFGGPGGYTF.

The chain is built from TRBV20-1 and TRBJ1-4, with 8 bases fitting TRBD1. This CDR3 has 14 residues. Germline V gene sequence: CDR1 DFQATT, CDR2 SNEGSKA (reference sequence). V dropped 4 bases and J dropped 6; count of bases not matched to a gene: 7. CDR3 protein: CSAIRAQGDEKLFF. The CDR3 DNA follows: TGCAGTGCTATTAGGGCACAGGGGGATGAAAAACTGTTTTTT.

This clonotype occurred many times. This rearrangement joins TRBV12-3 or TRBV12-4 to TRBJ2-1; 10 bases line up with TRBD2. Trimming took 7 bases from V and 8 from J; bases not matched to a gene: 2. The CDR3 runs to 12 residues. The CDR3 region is CASTGTSDEQFF. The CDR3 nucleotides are TGTGCCAGCACCGGGACTAGCGATGAGCAGTTCTTC.

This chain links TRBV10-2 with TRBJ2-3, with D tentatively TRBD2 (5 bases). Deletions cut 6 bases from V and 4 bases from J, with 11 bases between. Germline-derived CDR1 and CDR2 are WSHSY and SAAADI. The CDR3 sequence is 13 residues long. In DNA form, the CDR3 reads TGCGCCAGCAGCGGACTGTACGCAGATACGCAGTATTTT. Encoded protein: CASSGLYADTQYF.

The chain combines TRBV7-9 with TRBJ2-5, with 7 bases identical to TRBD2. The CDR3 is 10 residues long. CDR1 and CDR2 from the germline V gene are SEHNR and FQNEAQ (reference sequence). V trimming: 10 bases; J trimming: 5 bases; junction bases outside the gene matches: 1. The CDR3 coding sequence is TGTGCCATTAGCGGGGAGACCCAGTACTTC. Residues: CAISGETQYF.

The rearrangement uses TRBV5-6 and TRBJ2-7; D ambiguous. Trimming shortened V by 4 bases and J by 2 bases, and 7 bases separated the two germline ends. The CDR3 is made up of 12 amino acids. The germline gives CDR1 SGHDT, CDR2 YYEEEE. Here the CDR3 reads CASSRKPYEQYF. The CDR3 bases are TGTGCCAGCAGCCGGAAACCCTACGAGCAGTACTTC.

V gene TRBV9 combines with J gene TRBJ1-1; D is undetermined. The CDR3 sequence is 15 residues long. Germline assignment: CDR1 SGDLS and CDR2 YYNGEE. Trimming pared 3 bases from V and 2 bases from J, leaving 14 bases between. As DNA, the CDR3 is TGTGCCAGCAGCGCGGAGCATCGGGCCAACACTGAAGCTTTCTTT. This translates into CASSAEHRANTEAFF. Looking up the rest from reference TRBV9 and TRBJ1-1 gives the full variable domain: DSGVTQTPKHLITATGQRVTLRCSPRSGDLSVYWYQQSLDQGLQFLIQYYNGEERAKGNILERFSAQQFPDLHSELNLSSLELGDSALYFCASSAEHRANTEAFFGQGTRLTVV.

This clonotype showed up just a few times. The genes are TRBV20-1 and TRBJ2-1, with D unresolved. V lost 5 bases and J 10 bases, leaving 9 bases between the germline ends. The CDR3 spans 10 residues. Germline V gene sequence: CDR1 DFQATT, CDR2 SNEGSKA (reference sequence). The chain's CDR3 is CSAFLREQFF. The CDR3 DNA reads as TGCAGTGCTTTTTTACGGGAGCAGTTCTTC.

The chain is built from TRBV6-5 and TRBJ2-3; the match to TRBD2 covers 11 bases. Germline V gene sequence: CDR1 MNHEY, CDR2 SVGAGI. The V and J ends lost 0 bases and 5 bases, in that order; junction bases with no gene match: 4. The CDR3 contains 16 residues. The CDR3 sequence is CASSYSPGLAVDTQYF. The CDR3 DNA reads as TGTGCCAGCAGTTACTCTCCGGGACTAGCGGTAGATACGCAGTATTTT.

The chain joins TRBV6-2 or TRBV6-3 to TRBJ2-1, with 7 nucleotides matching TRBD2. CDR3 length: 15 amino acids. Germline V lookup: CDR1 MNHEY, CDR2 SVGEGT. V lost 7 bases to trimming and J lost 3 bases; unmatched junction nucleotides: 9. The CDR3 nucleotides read TGTGCCAGCACTGAAACTCGGGGGGTCTACAATGAGCAGTTCTTC. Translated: CASTETRGVYNEQFF.

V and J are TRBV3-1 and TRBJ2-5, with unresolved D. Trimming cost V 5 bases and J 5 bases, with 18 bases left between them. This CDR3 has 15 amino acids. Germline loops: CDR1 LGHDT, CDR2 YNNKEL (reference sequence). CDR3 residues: CASSNRVGGGETQYF. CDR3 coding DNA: TGTGCCAGCAGCAATCGGGTCGGCGGTGGGGAGACCCAGTACTTC.